This T cell receptor beta chain was documented in a study of regulatory T cells in long-lasting Graves disease. Across the whole study: Patients with persistent Graves' disease had over 5 years of antithyroid drugs and persistent TSH receptor antibodies.

General study findings and limits: Analysis covered peripheral blood alone, not thyroid tissue. Small sample size may have lowered accuracy. Gene preferences differed: TRBV28, TRBJ1-2, TRBJ2-5 in persistent cases.

This clonotype occurred many times. What it recognizes is unknown. The CDR3 sequence is 17 residues long. Germline-derived CDR1 and CDR2 are SGHTA and FQGNSA. Trimming left V 4 bases short and J 0 bases short, with 16 bases between. Specified time point: persistent/refractory GD, antithyroid drugs over 5 years with positive TRAb. PBMC RNA served as the TCR library source. According to the study, TCR beta libraries were built with iRepertoire HTBI primers and CDR3-region Arm-PCR. TCRdb independently ran MiXCR on the multiplex PCR reads; one entry per CDR3 protein. The sample shows about 460,000 distinct CDR3 sequences, roughly 22% of them seen only once.

This chain links TRBV7-2 with TRBJ1-5, with D possibly TRBD1 on 6 matching bases. This clonotype originated in a female donor with Graves disease. The specimen was peripheral blood mononuclear cells (PBMCs), collected when the disease was refractory, from a patient treated with antithyroid drugs. In DNA form, the CDR3 reads TGTGCCAGCAGCTCCCCCGGACAGAGCTATAGCAATCAGCCCCAGCATTTT. It yields the protein CASSSPGQSYSNQPQHF.